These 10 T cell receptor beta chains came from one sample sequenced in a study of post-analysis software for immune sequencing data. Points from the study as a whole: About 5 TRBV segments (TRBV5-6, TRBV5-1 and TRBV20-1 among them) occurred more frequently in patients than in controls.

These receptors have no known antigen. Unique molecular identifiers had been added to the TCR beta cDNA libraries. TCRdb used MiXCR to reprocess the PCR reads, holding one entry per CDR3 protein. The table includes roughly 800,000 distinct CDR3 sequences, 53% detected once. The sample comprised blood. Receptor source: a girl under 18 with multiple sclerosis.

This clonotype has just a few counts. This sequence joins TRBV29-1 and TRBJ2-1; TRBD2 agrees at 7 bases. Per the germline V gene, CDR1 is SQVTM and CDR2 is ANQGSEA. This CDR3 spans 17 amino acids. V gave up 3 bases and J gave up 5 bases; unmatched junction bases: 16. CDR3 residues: CSVEGSTSIVGNNEQFF. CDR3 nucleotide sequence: TGCAGCGTTGAGGGATCGACTAGCATTGTGGGGAACAATGAGCAGTTCTTC.

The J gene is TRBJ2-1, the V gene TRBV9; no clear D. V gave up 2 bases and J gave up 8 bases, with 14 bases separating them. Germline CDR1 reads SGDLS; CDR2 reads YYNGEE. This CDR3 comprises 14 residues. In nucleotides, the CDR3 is TGTGCCAGCAGCGTTTCACACGGGTACGATGAGCAGTTCTTC. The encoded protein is CASSVSHGYDEQFF. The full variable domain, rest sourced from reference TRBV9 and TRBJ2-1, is DSGVTQTPKHLITATGQRVTLRCSPRSGDLSVYWYQQSLDQGLQFLIQYYNGEERAKGNILERFSAQQFPDLHSELNLSSLELGDSALYFCASSVSHGYDEQFFGPGTRLTVL.

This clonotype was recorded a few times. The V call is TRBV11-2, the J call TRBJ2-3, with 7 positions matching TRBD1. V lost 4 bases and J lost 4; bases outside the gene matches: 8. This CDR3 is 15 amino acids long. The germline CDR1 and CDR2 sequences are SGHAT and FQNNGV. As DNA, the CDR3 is TGTGCCAGCAGCTCCCGACAGGGAGTCGCAGATACGCAGTATTTT. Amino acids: CASSSRQGVADTQYF.

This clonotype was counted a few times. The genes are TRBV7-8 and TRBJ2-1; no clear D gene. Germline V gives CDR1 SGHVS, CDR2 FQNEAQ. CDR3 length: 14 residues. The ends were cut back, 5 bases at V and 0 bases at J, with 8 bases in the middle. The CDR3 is CASSRGISYNEQFF. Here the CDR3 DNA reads TGTGCCAGCAGCCGAGGAATCTCCTACAATGAGCAGTTCTTC.

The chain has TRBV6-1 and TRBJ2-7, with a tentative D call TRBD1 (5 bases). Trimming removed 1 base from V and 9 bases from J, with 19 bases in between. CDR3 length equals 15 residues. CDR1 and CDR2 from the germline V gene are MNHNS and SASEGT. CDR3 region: CASSEEGLSLRGQYF. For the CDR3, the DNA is TGTGCCAGCAGTGAAGAGGGGTTAAGTCTTCGCGGGCAGTACTTC.

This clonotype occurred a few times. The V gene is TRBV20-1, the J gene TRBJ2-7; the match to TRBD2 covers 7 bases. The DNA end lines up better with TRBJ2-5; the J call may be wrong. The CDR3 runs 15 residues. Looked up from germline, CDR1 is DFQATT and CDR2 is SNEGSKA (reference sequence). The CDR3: CSARALGLGAETQYF. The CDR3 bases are TGCAGTGCTAGAGCCCTTGGACTAGGCGCCGAGACCCAGTACTTC.

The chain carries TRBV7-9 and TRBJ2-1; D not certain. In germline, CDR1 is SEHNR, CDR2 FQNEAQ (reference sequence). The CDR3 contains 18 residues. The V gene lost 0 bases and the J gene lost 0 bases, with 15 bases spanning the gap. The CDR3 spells CASSLAEWTQSSYNEQFF. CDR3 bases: TGTGCCAGCAGCTTAGCCGAGTGGACGCAGAGCTCCTACAATGAGCAGTTCTTC. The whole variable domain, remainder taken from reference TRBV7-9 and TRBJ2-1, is DTGVSQNPRHKITKRGQNVTFRCDPISEHNRLYWYRQTLGQGPEFLTYFQNEAQLEKSRLLSDRFSAERPKGSFSTLEIQRTEQGDSAMYLCASSLAEWTQSSYNEQFFGPGTRLTVL.

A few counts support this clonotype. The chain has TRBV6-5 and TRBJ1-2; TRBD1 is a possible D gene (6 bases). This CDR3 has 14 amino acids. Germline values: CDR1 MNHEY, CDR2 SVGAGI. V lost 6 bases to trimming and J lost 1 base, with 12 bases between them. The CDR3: CASSLQGFNYGYTF. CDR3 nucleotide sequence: TGTGCCAGCAGCCTACAGGGATTTAACTATGGCTACACCTTC.

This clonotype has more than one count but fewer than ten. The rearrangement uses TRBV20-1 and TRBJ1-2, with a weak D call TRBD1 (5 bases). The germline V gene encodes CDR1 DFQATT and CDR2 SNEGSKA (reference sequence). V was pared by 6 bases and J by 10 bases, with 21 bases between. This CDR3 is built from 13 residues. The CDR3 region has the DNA TGCAGTGCCAAAAATCGGGGCGAGTTCGACTACACCTTC. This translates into CSAKNRGEFDYTF.

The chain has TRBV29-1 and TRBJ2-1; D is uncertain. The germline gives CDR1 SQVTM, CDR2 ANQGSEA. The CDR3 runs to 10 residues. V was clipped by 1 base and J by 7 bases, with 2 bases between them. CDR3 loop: CSVEGNEQFF. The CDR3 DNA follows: TGCAGCGTTGAAGGAAATGAGCAGTTCTTC.